The 16 T cell receptor beta chains below all came from one sample that was sequenced in a study of cytomegalovirus exposure and HLA in healthy donors. The study ran its PCR with 60 Vbeta and 13 Jbeta primers. TCRdb's copy holds only in-frame clones and misses some; the assay was immunoSEQ multiplex PCR. This sample has tens of thousands of clones, with about three quarters found just once. Sequenced material: PBMCs. The receptor source for this set is a woman aged 40 to 50 in good health and CMV-seropositive.

V is TRBV27 and J is TRBJ2-7; perhaps TRBD1 as D (5 bases). There are 13 residues in the CDR3. The germline V gene encodes CDR1 MNHEY and CDR2 SMNVEV (reference sequence). V lost 9 bases to trimming and J lost 4 bases, with 16 bases between them. The CDR3 region is CARATGSLYEQYF. The CDR3, as DNA: TGTGCCAGGGCAACAGGATCACTGTACGAGCAGTACTTC.

V usage is TRBV14 and J usage is TRBJ2-2; 7 bases are a match to TRBD1. Germline V gene sequence: CDR1 SGHDN, CDR2 FVKESK. The CDR3 spans 18 residues. V gave up 4 bases and J gave up 1 base; unmatched junction bases: 12. CDR3 loop: CASSRGQVPIMNTGELFF. CDR3 nucleotide sequence: TGTGCCAGCAGCCGTGGACAGGTCCCTATTATGAACACCGGGGAGCTGTTTTTT.

The rearrangement uses TRBV2 and TRBJ2-5; D remains unclear. The V gene's germline CDR1 is SNHLY and CDR2 FYNNEI. The germline V and J ends were trimmed by 10 bases and 3 bases, with 6 bases remaining between them. This CDR3 contains 10 residues. CDR3 protein: CAIREETQYF. CDR3 coding DNA: TGTGCCATCCGGGAAGAGACCCAGTACTTC. Together with reference TRBV2 and TRBJ2-5, the CDR3 gives the full variable domain: EPEVTQTPSHQVTQMGQEVILRCVPISNHLYFYWYRQILGQKVEFLVSFYNNEISEKSEIFDDQFSVERPDGSNFTLKIRSTKLEDSAMYFCAIREETQYFGPGTRLLVL.

This clone has just a few counts. The chain uses TRBV5-1 and TRBJ1-1; D perhaps matches TRBD1 (5 bases). CDR1 SGHRS and CDR2 YFSETQ come from the germline V gene. This CDR3 spans 18 amino acids. V lost 1 base, J lost 2 bases, and 21 bases lay in between. CDR3 bases: TGCGCCAGCAGCTTGAATTGGGGCTTGGGGCAGGGAAACACTGAAGCTTTCTTT. Amino acid sequence: CASSLNWGLGQGNTEAFF.

The genes are TRBV18 and TRBJ1-2; tentative D call: TRBD1 (6 bases). The CDR3 runs 15 residues. The germline V gene encodes CDR1 KGHSH and CDR2 LQKENI. Trimming stripped 2 bases from V and 0 bases from J, with 10 bases between. The CDR3 reads CASSPRDTANYGYTF. CDR3 DNA: TGTGCCAGCTCACCAAGGGACACAGCTAACTATGGCTACACCTTC.

This chain connects TRBV2 to TRBJ2-3; the D gene is possibly TRBD1 (5 bases). Trimming shortened V by 6 bases and J by 5 bases, and 24 bases separated the two germline ends. This CDR3 contains 17 residues. Germline V lookup: CDR1 SNHLY, CDR2 FYNNEI. CDR3 sequence: CASRGVTETSFGDTQYF. The DNA of the CDR3 is TGTGCCAGCAGAGGGGTAACAGAAACCTCTTTTGGAGATACGCAGTATTTT.

The genes are TRBV7-9 and TRBJ2-5, with 8 bases fitting TRBD2. The J call may be in error: the DNA end matches TRBJ2-7 better. The V gene's germline CDR1 is SEHNR and CDR2 FQNEAQ (reference sequence). CDR3 length: 15 residues. CDR3 nucleotides: TGTGCCAGCAGTCACACTAGCGGTATAACCTACGAGCAGTACTTC. It is translated as CASSHTSGITYEQYF.

The chain joins TRBV18 to TRBJ2-1, with D possibly matching TRBD2 (6 bases). Trimming cost V 1 base and J 2 bases, with 18 bases left between them. The CDR3 sequence is 18 residues long. Germline V gene lookup returns CDR1 KGHSH and CDR2 LQKENI. CDR3 sequence reads: CASSPLAAMSRTYNEQFF. CDR3 sequence (DNA): TGTGCCAGCTCACCACTAGCGGCCATGAGTAGGACCTACAATGAGCAGTTCTTC. Full variable domain (outside the CDR3, taken from reference TRBV18 and TRBJ2-1): NAGVMQNPRHLVRRRGQEARLRCSPMKGHSHVYWYRQLPEEGLKFMVYLQKENIIDESGMPKERFSAEFPKEGPSILRIQQVVRGDSAAYFCASSPLAAMSRTYNEQFFGPGTRLTVL.

This clone came up once. The chain employs TRBV7-3 and TRBJ2-5, with D maybe TRBD2 (5 bases). Trimming left V 3 bases short and J 3 bases short, with 11 bases between. This CDR3 contains 14 residues. Germline CDR1 SGHTA, CDR2 FQGTGA. CDR3 in amino acids: CASSFRGGEETQYF. CDR3 bases: TGTGCCAGCAGCTTCCGGGGTGGGGAAGAGACCCAGTACTTC.

The chain uses TRBV18 and TRBJ1-4, with 7 positions matching TRBD1. Per the germline V gene, CDR1 is KGHSH and CDR2 is LQKENI. V lost 2 bases, J lost 5 bases, and 2 bases stayed unmatched. The CDR3 loop spans 14 amino acids. CDR3 protein: CASSPGTVNEKLFF. The DNA for the CDR3 is TGTGCCAGCTCACCAGGGACAGTGAATGAAAAACTGTTTTTT.

J is TRBJ2-5 and V is TRBV10-3; possible D gene TRBD2, 5 bases. Looked up from germline, CDR1 is ENHRY and CDR2 is SYGVKD. CDR3 length: 14 amino acids. The V end was cut by 6 bases, the J end by 5 bases, with 16 bases between. DNA of the CDR3: TGTGCCATCAGCCAGAAGGCGGGTTTCGAGACCCAGTACTTC. It codes for CAISQKAGFETQYF.

V and J are TRBV4-3 and TRBJ2-3; no clear D gene. The V gene's germline CDR1 is LGHNA and CDR2 YSLEER. CDR3 length equals 15 residues. Trimming cost V 0 bases and J 0 bases, with 7 bases left between them. CDR3 in DNA: TGCGCCAGCAGCCAAGATCGGTATAGCACAGATACGCAGTATTTT. The encoded protein is CASSQDRYSTDTQYF.

The genes are TRBV2 and TRBJ2-2, with TRBD2 matching 14 bases. This CDR3 is 18 amino acids long. Per the germline V gene, CDR1 is SNHLY and CDR2 is FYNNEI. Trimming removed 3 bases from V and 6 bases from J; junction bases left unmatched: 9. CDR3 sequence reads: CASSEGLAGVTGAGELFF. CDR3 nucleotides: TGTGCCAGCAGTGAGGGACTAGCGGGAGTGACGGGCGCCGGGGAGCTGTTTTTT.

This sequence joins TRBV25-1 and TRBJ2-7; maybe TRBD1 (5 bases). V gave up 4 bases and J gave up 6 bases, with 10 bases separating them. The germline V gene has CDR1 MGHDK and CDR2 SYGVNS. This CDR3 is built from 12 residues. Here the CDR3 reads CASSGQGFEQYF. CDR3 in DNA: TGTGCCAGCAGTGGCCAGGGATTCGAGCAGTACTTC.

The chain couples TRBV21-1 to TRBJ2-2; TRBD1 is taken as the D call from the table, unchecked against the DNA. TRBV21-1 is described as a pseudogene. The CDR3 runs 17 residues. CDR3 bases: TGTGCCACCGGCATGATACAGGGGACACTGGGCACCGGGGAGCTGTTTTTT. It specifies CATGMIQGTLGTGELFF.

This clone was seen only once. The V and J genes are TRBV28 and TRBJ2-2, with TRBD1 identical over 10 bases. Germline values: CDR1 MDHEN, CDR2 SYDVKM. The junction had 9 bases not matched to a gene; V was cut back by 6 bases and J by 5 bases. The CDR3 covers 16 residues. Here the CDR3 reads CASSPVGQGVTGELFF. CDR3 nucleotide sequence: TGTGCCAGCAGCCCCGTCGGACAGGGGGTTACCGGGGAGCTGTTTTTT.